The clone carrying this T cell receptor beta chain has a single count. Its antigen is not known. The data derive from a study of Graves' ophthalmopathy and Graves' hyperthyroidism. Study summary: Untreated patients at initial diagnosis provided peripheral blood.

This CDR3 spans 15 amino acids. V shed 3 bases, J shed 6 bases, and the junction held 5 bases outside the gene matches. CDR1 and CDR2 from the germline V gene are SGHVS and FQNEAQ. Investigators amplified TCR beta CDR3 regions from RNA transcripts. Following a first-round RT-PCR that used HTBI primers, a second-round multiplex PCR was carried out. TCRdb fed the multiplex PCR reads into MiXCR, producing one record per CDR3 protein. The data contain under 200,000 distinct CDR3 sequences, over 35% of them singletons. Study-wide results and limits: The model flagged ophthalmopathy progression at 65% to 71% sensitivity and 72% to 75% specificity. Most expanded clonotypes in thyroid above 0.001 frequency also showed up in blood. A 13-signature model separated ophthalmopathy from stable hyperthyroidism, reaching approximately 88% sensitivity and roughly 81% specificity cross-validated.

The sequenced sample was peripheral blood. The TCR sequence derives from a woman in her forties with Graves' ophthalmopathy. This chain joins TRBV7-8 and TRBJ2-2; 9 bases agree with TRBD2. The CDR3 nucleotides read TGTGCCAGCAGCTTCCAAGCGGGAGGTTCCGGGGAGCTGTTTTTT. It encodes CASSFQAGGSGELFF.